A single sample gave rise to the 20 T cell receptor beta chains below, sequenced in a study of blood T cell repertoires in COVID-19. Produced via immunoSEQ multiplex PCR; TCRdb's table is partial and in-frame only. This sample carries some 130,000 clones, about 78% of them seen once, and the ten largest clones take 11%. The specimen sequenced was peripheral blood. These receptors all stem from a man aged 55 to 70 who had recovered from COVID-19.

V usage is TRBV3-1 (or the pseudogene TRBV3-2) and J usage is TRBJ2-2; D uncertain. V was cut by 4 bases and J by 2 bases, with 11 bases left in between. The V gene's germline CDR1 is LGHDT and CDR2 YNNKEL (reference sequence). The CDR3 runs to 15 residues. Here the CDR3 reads CASSPPAYNTGELFF. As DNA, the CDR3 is TGTGCCAGCAGCCCACCCGCCTATAACACCGGGGAGCTGTTTTTT.

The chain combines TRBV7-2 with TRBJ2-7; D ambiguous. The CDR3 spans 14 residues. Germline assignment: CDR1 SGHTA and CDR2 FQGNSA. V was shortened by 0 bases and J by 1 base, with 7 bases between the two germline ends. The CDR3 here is CASSLAFLSYEQYF. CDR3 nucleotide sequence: TGTGCCAGCAGCTTAGCCTTTCTATCCTACGAGCAGTACTTC.

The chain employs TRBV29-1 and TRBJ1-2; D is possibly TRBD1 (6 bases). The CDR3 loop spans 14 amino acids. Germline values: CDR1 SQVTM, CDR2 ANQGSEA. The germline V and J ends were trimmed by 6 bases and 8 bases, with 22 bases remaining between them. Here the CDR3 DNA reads TGCAGCGTCGACGACAGGACTTCGTTATTGGGCTACACCTTC. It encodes CSVDDRTSLLGYTF.

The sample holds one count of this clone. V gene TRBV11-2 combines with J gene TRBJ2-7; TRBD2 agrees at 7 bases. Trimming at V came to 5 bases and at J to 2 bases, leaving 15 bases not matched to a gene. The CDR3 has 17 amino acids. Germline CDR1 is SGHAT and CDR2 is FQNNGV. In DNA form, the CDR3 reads TGTGCCAGCAGCGCCCTGGGCGGGGAAGCGGGAACCTACGAGCAGTACTTC. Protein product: CASSALGGEAGTYEQYF.

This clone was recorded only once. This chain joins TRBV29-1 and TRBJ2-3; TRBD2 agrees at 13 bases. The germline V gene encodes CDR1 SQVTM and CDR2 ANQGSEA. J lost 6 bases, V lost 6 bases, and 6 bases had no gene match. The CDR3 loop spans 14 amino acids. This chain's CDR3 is CSVGLAGLPDTQYF. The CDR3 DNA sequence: TGCAGCGTGGGACTAGCGGGGTTACCTGATACGCAGTATTTT.

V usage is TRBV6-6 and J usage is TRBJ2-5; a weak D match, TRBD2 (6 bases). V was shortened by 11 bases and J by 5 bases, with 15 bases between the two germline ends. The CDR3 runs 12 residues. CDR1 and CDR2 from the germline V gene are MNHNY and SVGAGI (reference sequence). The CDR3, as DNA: TGTGCCTCCGGGGGAACGGGCGAGACCCAGTACTTC. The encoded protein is CASGGTGETQYF.

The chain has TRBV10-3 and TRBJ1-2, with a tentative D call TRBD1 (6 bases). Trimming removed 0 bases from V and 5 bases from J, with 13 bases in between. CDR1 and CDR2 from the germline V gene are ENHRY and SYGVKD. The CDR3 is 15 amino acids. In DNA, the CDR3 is TGTGCCATCAGTGAGTCCGGGGGGCGTCGGTATGGCTACACCTTC. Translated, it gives CAISESGGRRYGYTF.

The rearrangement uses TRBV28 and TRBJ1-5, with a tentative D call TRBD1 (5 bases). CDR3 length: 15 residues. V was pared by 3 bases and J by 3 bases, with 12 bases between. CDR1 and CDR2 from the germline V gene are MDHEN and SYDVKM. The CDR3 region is CASSFSAGYNQPQHF. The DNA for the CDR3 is TGTGCCAGCAGTTTTTCAGCAGGGTACAATCAGCCCCAGCATTTT.

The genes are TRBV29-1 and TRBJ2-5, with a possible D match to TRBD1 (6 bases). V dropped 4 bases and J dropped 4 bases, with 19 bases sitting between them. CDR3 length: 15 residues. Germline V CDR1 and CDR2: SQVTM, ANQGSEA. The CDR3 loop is CSVGGPSGARETQYF. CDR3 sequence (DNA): TGCAGCGTTGGGGGGCCTTCAGGGGCCCGAGAGACCCAGTACTTC.

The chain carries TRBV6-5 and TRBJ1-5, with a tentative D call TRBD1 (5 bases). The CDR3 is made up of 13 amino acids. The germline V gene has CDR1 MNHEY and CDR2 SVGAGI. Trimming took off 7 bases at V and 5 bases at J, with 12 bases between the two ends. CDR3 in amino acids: CASTSDRDQPQHF. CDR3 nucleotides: TGTGCCAGCACCTCAGACAGAGATCAGCCCCAGCATTTT.

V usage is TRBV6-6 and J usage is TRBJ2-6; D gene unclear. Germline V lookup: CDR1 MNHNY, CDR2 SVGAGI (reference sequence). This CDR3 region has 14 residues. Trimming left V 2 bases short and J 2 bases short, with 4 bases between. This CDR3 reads CASSYQAGANVLTF. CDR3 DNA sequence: TGTGCCAGCAGTTACCAGGCTGGGGCCAACGTCCTGACTTTC.

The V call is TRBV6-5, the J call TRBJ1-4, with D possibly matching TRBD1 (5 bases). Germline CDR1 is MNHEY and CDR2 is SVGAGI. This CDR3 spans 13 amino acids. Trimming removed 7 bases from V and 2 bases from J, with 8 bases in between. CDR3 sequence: CASIRDTNEKLFF. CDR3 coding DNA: TGTGCCAGCATCAGGGATACTAATGAAAAACTGTTTTTT.

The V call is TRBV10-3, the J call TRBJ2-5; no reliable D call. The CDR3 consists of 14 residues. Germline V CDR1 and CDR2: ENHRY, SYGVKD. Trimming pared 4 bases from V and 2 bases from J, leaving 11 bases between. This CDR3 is CAISAHNKQETQYF. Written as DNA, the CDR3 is TGTGCCATCAGTGCACACAACAAGCAAGAGACCCAGTACTTC.

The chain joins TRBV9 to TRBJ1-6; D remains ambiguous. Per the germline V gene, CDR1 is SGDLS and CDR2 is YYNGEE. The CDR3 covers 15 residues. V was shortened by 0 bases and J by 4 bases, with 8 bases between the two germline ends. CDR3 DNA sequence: TGTGCCAGCAGCGTAGCTGGGCAGTATAATTCACCCCTCCACTTT. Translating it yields CASSVAGQYNSPLHF.

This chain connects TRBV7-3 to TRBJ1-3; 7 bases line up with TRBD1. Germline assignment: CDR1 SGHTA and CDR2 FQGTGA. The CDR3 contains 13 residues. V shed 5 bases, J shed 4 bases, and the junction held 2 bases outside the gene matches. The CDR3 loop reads CASSEGQGNTIYF. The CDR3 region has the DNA TGTGCCAGCAGCGAGGGACAGGGAAACACCATATATTTT.

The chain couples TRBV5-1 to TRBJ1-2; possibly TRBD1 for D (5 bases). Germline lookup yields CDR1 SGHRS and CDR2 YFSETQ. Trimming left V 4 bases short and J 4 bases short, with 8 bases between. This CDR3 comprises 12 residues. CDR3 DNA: TGCGCCAGCAGCCAGGGTCGCTATGGCTACACCTTC. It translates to CASSQGRYGYTF. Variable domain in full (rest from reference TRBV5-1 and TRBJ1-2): KAGVTQTPRYLIKTRGQQVTLSCSPISGHRSVSWYQQTPGQGLQFLFEYFSETQRNKGNFPGRFSGRQFSNSRSEMNVSTLELGDSALYLCASSQGRYGYTFGSGTRLTVV.

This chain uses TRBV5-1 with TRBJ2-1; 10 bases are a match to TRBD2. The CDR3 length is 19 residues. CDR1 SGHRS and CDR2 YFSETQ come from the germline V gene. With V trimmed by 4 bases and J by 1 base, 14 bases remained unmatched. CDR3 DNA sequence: TGCGCCAGCAGCAGAGGATACAGCGGGGGGGCACTTTCCTACAATGAGCAGTTCTTC. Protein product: CASSRGYSGGALSYNEQFF.

CDR3 DNA: TGTGCCATCAGTGAGAAACAGGGAACGAGCAATCAGCCCCAGCATTTT. Protein product: CAISEKQGTSNQPQHF. The chain employs TRBV10-3 and TRBJ1-5, with D perhaps TRBD1 (6 bases). Trimming took off 2 bases at V and 1 base at J, with 12 bases between the two ends. Germline V CDR1 and CDR2: ENHRY, SYGVKD. The length of the CDR3 is 16 residues.

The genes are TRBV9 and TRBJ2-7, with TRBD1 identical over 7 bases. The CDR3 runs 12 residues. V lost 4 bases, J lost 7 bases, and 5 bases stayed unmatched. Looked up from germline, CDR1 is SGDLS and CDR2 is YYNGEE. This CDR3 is CASSSGQREQYF. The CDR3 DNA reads TGTGCCAGCAGCTCGGGACAGCGAGAGCAGTACTTC.

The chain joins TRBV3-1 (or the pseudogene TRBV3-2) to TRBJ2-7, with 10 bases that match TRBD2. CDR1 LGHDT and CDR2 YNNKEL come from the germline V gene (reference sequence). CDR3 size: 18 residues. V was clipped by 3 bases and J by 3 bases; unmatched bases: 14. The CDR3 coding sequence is TGTGCCAGCAGCCAGGGGGCTAGCGGGAGTCTCGGGGGCTACGAGCAGTACTTC. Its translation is CASSQGASGSLGGYEQYF.